This entry lists 21 T cell receptor beta chains sequenced from one sample in a study of CD8 T cells in Susac syndrome (dated by TCRdb to the late 2010s). Libraries were constructed by the immunoSEQ multiplex PCR assay. RNA was extracted using the RNeasy kit, and about 0.45 to 1 ug of the RNA was reverse transcribed with random hexamers. In-frame beta chains were kept once TCRdb had trimmed the public reads at Q25 with fastp and called clones with MiXCR. Each CDR3 protein appears once, grouped with its most common genes and DNA. The sample has fewer than 150,000 distinct CDR3 sequences on record, around 90% of them singletons. 0.24% of the sample is in the top ten clones. The sample taken for sequencing was CD8+ T cells from PBMCs. Receptors originate from a human donor with multiple sclerosis.

The chain combines TRBV18 with TRBJ2-4; no clear D gene. The CDR3 loop spans 14 amino acids. Germline V gene data show CDR1 as KGHSH and CDR2 as LQKENI. V lost 0 bases, J lost 3 bases, and 6 bases lay in between. The CDR3 sequence: CASSPPGLKNIQYF. In DNA, the CDR3 is TGTGCCAGCTCACCACCAGGGCTCAAAAACATTCAGTACTTC. Supplemented by reference TRBV18 and TRBJ2-4, the full variable domain reads NAGVMQNPRHLVRRRGQEARLRCSPMKGHSHVYWYRQLPEEGLKFMVYLQKENIIDESGMPKERFSAEFPKEGPSILRIQQVVRGDSAAYFCASSPPGLKNIQYFGAGTRLSVL.

This chain links TRBV5-4 with TRBJ1-1; maybe TRBD1 (5 bases). This CDR3 is 13 amino acids long. V was trimmed by 6 bases and J by 3 bases, leaving 12 bases between them. From germline, CDR1 is SGHNT and CDR2 YYREEE (reference sequence). This CDR3 is CASTRGGDTEAFF. The CDR3 DNA sequence: TGTGCCAGCACCCGAGGAGGGGACACTGAAGCTTTCTTT.

The CDR3 nucleotides read TGTGCCAGCAGTATACAGGGATCTCCTGGAAACACCATATATTTT. Its translation: CASSIQGSPGNTIYF. This rearrangement joins TRBV28 to TRBJ1-3; possibly TRBD1 for D (6 bases). The germline V gene has CDR1 MDHEN and CDR2 SYDVKM. V dropped 5 bases and J dropped 2 bases, with 13 bases sitting between them. The CDR3 is made up of 15 amino acids.

This chain uses TRBV7-9 with TRBJ1-1, with 9 nucleotides matching TRBD1. Germline CDR1 reads SEHNR; CDR2 reads FQNEAQ (reference sequence). This CDR3 spans 14 amino acids. Trimming took 6 bases from V and 5 from J; bases not matched to a gene: 7. Here the CDR3 reads CASRTTGGETEAFF. The DNA for the CDR3 is TGTGCCAGCAGGACTACAGGGGGCGAGACTGAAGCTTTCTTT.

This clonotype came up once. This sequence joins TRBV7-2 and TRBJ2-1; D remains ambiguous. V lost 2 bases, J lost 0 bases, and 5 bases lay in between. CDR3 size: 14 residues. CDR1 and CDR2 (germline): SGHTA, FQGNSA. The CDR3 sequence: CASSLLDSYNEQFF. CDR3 nucleotide sequence: TGTGCCAGCAGCTTACTCGACTCCTACAATGAGCAGTTCTTC.

This chain uses TRBV6-5 with TRBJ1-2; possibly TRBD1 for D (6 bases). The CDR3 is 15 amino acids. V was trimmed by 2 bases and J by 5 bases, leaving 15 bases between them. CDR1 is MNHEY, CDR2 SVGAGI, per germline. CDR3 bases: TGTGCCAGCAGTTACAGGTTGGGACACTGGTATGGCTACACCTTC. Its protein is CASSYRLGHWYGYTF.

V gene TRBV13 combines with J gene TRBJ2-7; D may match TRBD1 or TRBD2 (5 bases each). This CDR3 spans 16 amino acids. V gave up 5 bases and J gave up 4 bases, with 21 bases separating them. Germline V gene data show CDR1 as PRHDT and CDR2 as FYEKMQ (reference sequence). As DNA, the CDR3 is TGTGCCAGCAGCCTCTCCTCTCCGGGGCTATGGTACGAGCAGTACTTC. Translating gives CASSLSSPGLWYEQYF.

The rearrangement joins TRBV5-6 to TRBJ2-1; D may be TRBD1 (6 bases). This CDR3 is 13 amino acids long. Trimming left V 2 bases short and J 4 bases short, with 7 bases between. Germline V lookup: CDR1 SGHDT, CDR2 YYEEEE. This CDR3 is CASSFGQYNEQFF. The CDR3 bases are TGTGCCAGCAGCTTTGGACAGTACAATGAGCAGTTCTTC.

V is TRBV4-1 and J is TRBJ1-2; D ambiguous. Trimming left V 0 bases short and J 5 bases short, with 13 bases between. There are 15 residues in the CDR3. CDR1 MGHRA and CDR2 YSYEKL come from the germline V gene. The chain's CDR3 is CASSQEEGLGYGYTF. The CDR3 coding sequence is TGCGCCAGCAGCCAAGAAGAAGGATTGGGGTATGGCTACACCTTC.

V gene TRBV29-1 combines with J gene TRBJ2-2; tentative D call: TRBD2 (6 bases). This CDR3 is 12 amino acids long. Trimming removed 3 bases from V and 7 bases from J, with 9 bases in between. The V gene's germline CDR1 is SQVTM and CDR2 ANQGSEA. Here the CDR3 reads CSVDRRGGELFF. DNA of the CDR3: TGCAGCGTTGATCGGCGGGGCGGGGAGCTGTTTTTT.

The gene calls are TRBV20-1 and TRBJ1-5; 11 nucleotides align to TRBD1. Trimming removed 3 bases from V and 1 base from J; junction bases left unmatched: 5. The CDR3 runs 16 residues. CDR1 and CDR2 from the germline V gene are DFQATT and SNEGSKA (reference sequence). CDR3 in amino acids: CSASRDRGVSNQPQHF. CDR3 DNA: TGCAGTGCTAGTCGGGACAGGGGGGTCAGCAATCAGCCCCAGCATTTT.

The chain links TRBV4-3 to TRBJ2-1; 9 positions agree with TRBD2. In germline, CDR1 is LGHNA, CDR2 YSLEER. The CDR3 is made up of 15 amino acids. V lost 6 bases, J lost 5 bases, and 8 bases stayed unmatched. The CDR3 sequence: CASSLTSGLNNEQFF. The CDR3 DNA reads as TGCGCCAGCAGTCTAACTAGCGGGCTTAACAATGAGCAGTTCTTC.

This chain connects TRBV5-6 to TRBJ2-2; D is ambiguous. Germline lookup yields CDR1 SGHDT and CDR2 YYEEEE. CDR3 length: 13 amino acids. V lost 4 bases and J lost 5, with 9 bases in between. The CDR3 spells CASSTVGTGELFF. CDR3 sequence (DNA): TGTGCCAGCAGCACCGTTGGTACCGGGGAGCTGTTTTTT.

This clonotype was counted a single time. The chain couples TRBV7-2 to TRBJ2-7; the D gene is possibly TRBD2 (6 bases). There are 17 residues in the CDR3. The germline V and J ends were trimmed by 4 bases and 1 base, with 20 bases remaining between them. CDR1 and CDR2 from the germline V gene are SGHTA and FQGNSA. DNA of the CDR3: TGTGCCAGCAGCTCGACCTCCCTAGCGTCGCCTTCCTACGAGCAGTACTTC. It codes for CASSSTSLASPSYEQYF.

This clonotype was detected a few times. The rearrangement uses TRBV4-2 and TRBJ2-1; 7 bases are shared with TRBD2. This CDR3 contains 15 residues. The junction had 4 bases not matched to a gene; V was cut back by 1 base and J by 4 bases. Germline V lookup: CDR1 LGHNA, CDR2 YNFKEQ. CDR3 residues: CASSQGLAAYNEQFF. In DNA form, the CDR3 reads TGTGCCAGCAGCCAAGGCCTAGCGGCGTACAATGAGCAGTTCTTC.

In nucleotides, the CDR3 is TGCAGTGCCCGAGGGACAGAACTCTACAATGAGCAGTTCTTC. Protein sequence: CSARGTELYNEQFF. The chain joins TRBV20-1 to TRBJ2-1; 7 positions match TRBD1. Germline V gene sequence: CDR1 DFQATT, CDR2 SNEGSKA (reference sequence). The CDR3 spans 14 residues. With V trimmed by 6 bases and J by 3 bases, 8 bases remained unmatched.

This chain uses TRBV16 with TRBJ2-4, with no clear D. Germline CDR1 and CDR2: KGHSY and FQNENV. CDR3 length: 13 residues. Trimming shortened V by 4 bases and J by 8 bases, and 12 bases separated the two germline ends. The CDR3 bases are TGTGCCAGCAGCCCAGCAGGAAGGGACATTCAGTACTTC. Protein: CASSPAGRDIQYF.

The V and J genes are TRBV6-1 and TRBJ1-5; D remains unclear. V was clipped by 7 bases and J by 3 bases, with 22 bases between them. The CDR3 length is 17 residues. Germline V gene data show CDR1 as MNHNS and CDR2 as SASEGT. Here the CDR3 DNA reads TGTGCCAGCAAGAGCACTTTAACGGCGCTTTTCAATCAGCCCCAGCATTTT. This translates into CASKSTLTALFNQPQHF.

This chain uses TRBV28 with TRBJ1-3, with D hard to call. CDR3 length: 15 amino acids. V was shortened by 6 bases and J by 0 bases, with 12 bases between the two germline ends. The germline gives CDR1 MDHEN, CDR2 SYDVKM. The CDR3 region is CASSLDRYSGNTIYF. DNA for the CDR3: TGTGCCAGCAGCCTGGACCGATACTCTGGAAACACCATATATTTT.

The V and J genes are TRBV4-1 and TRBJ2-4; the D is unclear. The CDR3 sequence is 12 residues long. Germline CDR1 and CDR2: MGHRA and YSYEKL. The V gene lost 4 bases and the J gene lost 3 bases, with 4 bases spanning the gap. CDR3 in DNA: TGCGCCAGCAGCCCTCACAAAAACATTCAGTACTTC. It codes for CASSPHKNIQYF.

The sample holds one count of this clonotype. The chain carries TRBV7-8 and TRBJ1-1; D not resolved. The CDR3 length is 14 residues. Trimming took off 3 bases at V and 3 bases at J, with 11 bases between the two ends. CDR1 SGHVS and CDR2 FQNEAQ come from the germline V gene. Here the CDR3 reads CASSFVTADTEAFF. The CDR3 DNA sequence: TGTGCCAGCAGCTTTGTTACGGCGGACACTGAAGCTTTCTTT.